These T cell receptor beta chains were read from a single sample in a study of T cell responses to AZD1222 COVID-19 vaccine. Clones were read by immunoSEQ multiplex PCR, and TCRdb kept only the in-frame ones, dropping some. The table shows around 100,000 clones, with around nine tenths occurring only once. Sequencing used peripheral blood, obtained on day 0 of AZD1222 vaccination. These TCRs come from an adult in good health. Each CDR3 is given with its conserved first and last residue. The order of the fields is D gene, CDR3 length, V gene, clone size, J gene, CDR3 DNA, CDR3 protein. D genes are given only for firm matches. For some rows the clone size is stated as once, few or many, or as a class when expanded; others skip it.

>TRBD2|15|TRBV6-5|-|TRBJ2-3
TGTGCCAGCAGTCAACGGGGTAGCGGGAGTTATACGCAGTATTTT
CASSQRGSGSYTQYF
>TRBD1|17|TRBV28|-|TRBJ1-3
TGTGCCAGCAGTCCTGACGGGGACAGGGGCTCTGGAAACACCATATATTTT
CASSPDGDRGSGNTIYF
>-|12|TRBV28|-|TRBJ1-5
TGTGCCAGCAGATTATATGATCAGCCCCAGCATTTT
CASRLYDQPQHF
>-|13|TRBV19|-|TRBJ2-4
TGTGCCAGTAGTATAGGGTCAAGGGGGATTCAGTACTTC
CASSIGSRGIQYF
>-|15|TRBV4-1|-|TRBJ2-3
TGCGCCAGCAGCCAGCCCGGCAGGGGTTATGATACGCAGTATTTT
CASSQPGRGYDTQYF
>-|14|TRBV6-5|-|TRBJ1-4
TGTGCCAGCAGCCCAGGGGCGGATAATGAAAAACTGTTTTTT
CASSPGADNEKLFF
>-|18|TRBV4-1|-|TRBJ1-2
TGCGCCAGCAGCCAAGATGGGGTCCGAGAGGGACCGAACTATGGCTACACCTTC
CASSQDGVREGPNYGYTF
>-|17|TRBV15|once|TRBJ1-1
TGTGCCACCAGCAGACCCCCGATCATGGACGGTTTCACTGAAGCTTTCTTT
CATSRPPIMDGFTEAFF
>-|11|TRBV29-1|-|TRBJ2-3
TGCAGCGTTGAAGAGGGGTTGACGCAGTATTTT
CSVEEGLTQYF
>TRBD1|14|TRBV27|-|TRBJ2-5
TGTGCCAGCAGTTTATACAGGGGCGGAGGGACCCAGTACTTC
CASSLYRGGGTQYF
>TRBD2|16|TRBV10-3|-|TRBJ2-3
TGTGCCATCAGTGGGGGTACCCTAGCGGGGGTCAGCGGGCAGTATTTT
CAISGGTLAGVSGQYF
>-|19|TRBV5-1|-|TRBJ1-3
TGCGCCAGCAGCTTATCCGGGACACCCACTATTAACCCGGGAAACACCATATATTTT
CASSLSGTPTINPGNTIYF
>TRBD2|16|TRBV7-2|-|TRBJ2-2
TGTGCCAGCAGTACTAGAGTCCTAGCGGGAGCCGGGGAGCTGTTTTTT
CASSTRVLAGAGELFF
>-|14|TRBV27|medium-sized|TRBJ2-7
TGTGCCAGCAGTTCTCGACCGGACAGCCCTCAGCAGTACTTC
CASSSRPDSPQQYF
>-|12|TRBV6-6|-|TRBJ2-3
TGTGCCAGCAGTTTGGGGCTGTATACGCAGTATTTT
CASSLGLYTQYF
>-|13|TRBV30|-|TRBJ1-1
TGTGCCTGGAGTGACGGAGGGAACACTGAAGCTTTCTTT
CAWSDGGNTEAFF
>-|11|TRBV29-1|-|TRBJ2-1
TGCAGCGCCGGGGTGCACAATGAGCAGTTCTTC
CSAGVHNEQFF
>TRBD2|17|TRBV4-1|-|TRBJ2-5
TGCGCCAGCAGCCAAGGACCTGGGACTAGCGGGACGGAGACCCAGTACTTC
CASSQGPGTSGTETQYF
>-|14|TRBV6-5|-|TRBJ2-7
TGTGCCAGCAGTTACTCGACAGTCCCCTACGAGCAGTACTTC
CASSYSTVPYEQYF
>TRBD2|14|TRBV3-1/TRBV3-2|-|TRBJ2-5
TGTGCCAGCAGCCATCCCGCGGGAGGGGGGACCCAGTACTTC
CASSHPAGGGTQYF
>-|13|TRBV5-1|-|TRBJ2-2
TGCGCCAGCAGCCAGATTGGGACCGGGGAGCTGTTTTTT
CASSQIGTGELFF
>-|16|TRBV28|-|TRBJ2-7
TGTGCCAGCAGTTCCCCCGGGGGAGGCCTCTCCTACGAGCAGTACTTC
CASSSPGGGLSYEQYF
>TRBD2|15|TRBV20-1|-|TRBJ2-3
TGCAGTGCTAGTCGGTCTAGCGGGGGCACAGATACGCAGTATTTT
CSASRSSGGTDTQYF
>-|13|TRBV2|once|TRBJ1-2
TGTGCCAGCAGGCAGGGACCGCGGCGTGGCTACACCTTC
CASRQGPRRGYTF
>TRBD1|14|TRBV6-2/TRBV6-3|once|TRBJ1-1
TGTGCCAGCAGTTATAAGGGGGCGAACACTGAAGCTTTCTTT
CASSYKGANTEAFF
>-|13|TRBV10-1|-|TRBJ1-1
TGCGCCAGCAGTGAGTCGGACGGAGATGAAGCTTTCTTT
CASSESDGDEAFF
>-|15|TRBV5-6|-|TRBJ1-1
TGTGCCAGCAGCTTGGGCCGGGCTATGAACACTGAAGCTTTCTTT
CASSLGRAMNTEAFF
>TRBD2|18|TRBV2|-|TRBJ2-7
TGTGCCAGCAGTGAAGCCTGGGTTTCCAGCGGGAGGACGTACGAGCAGTACTTC
CASSEAWVSSGRTYEQYF
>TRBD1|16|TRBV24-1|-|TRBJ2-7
TGTGCCACCAGTGGGACAGGGGTGACCCTCCGGGACGAGCAGTACTTC
CATSGTGVTLRDEQYF
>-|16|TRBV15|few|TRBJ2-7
TGTGCCACCAGCAGAGATCGCGGACAGAACCCCCACGAGCAGTACTTC
CATSRDRGQNPHEQYF
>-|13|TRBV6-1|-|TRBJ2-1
TGTGCCAGCAGTGAATCTACCTACAATGAGCAGTTCTTC
CASSESTYNEQFF
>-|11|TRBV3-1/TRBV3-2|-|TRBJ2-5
TGTGCCAGCAGCCAACGTGAGACCCAGTACTTC
CASSQRETQYF
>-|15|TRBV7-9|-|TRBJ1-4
TGTGCCAGCAGCTTAACTACCACCGGACATGAAAAACTGTTTTTT
CASSLTTTGHEKLFF
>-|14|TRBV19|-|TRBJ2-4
TGTGCCAGTAGTGCGAAGGGACGGGAAAACATTCAGTACTTC
CASSAKGRENIQYF
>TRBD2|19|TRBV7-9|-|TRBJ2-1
TGTGCCAGCAGGGAAGCGGGAGTTTTGGAGTCAAGCTCCTACAATGAGCAGTTCTTC
CASREAGVLESSSYNEQFF
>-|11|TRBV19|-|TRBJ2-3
TGTGCCAGTAGCTTTGAAGATACGCAGTATTTT
CASSFEDTQYF
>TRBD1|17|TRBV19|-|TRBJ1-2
TGTGCCAGTAGACCCGGGACAGGGGGCGCCTCATCCTATGGCTACACCTTC
CASRPGTGGASSYGYTF
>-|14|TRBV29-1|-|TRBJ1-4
TGCAGCGTCTCCCTTCCGGGTCGCGATGAAAAACTGTTTTTT
CSVSLPGRDEKLFF
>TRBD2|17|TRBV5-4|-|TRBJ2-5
TGTGCCAGCAGCTTGGCTCGGGGGAGGGCCGGGGGAGAGACCCAGTACTTC
CASSLARGRAGGETQYF
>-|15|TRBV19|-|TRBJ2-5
TGTGCCAGTAGTATAGTTCTACAGGGATGGGAGACCCAGTACTTC
CASSIVLQGWETQYF
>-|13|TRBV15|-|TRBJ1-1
TGTGCCACCAGCAGACTGGGCAGCACTGAAGCTTTCTTT
CATSRLGSTEAFF
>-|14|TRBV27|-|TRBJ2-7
TGTGCCAGCAATCCTCTCTATGTGGATTACGAGCAGTACTTC
CASNPLYVDYEQYF
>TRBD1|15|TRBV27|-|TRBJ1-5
TGTGCCAGCAGACCAGGGGGCCTCAGCAATCAGCCCCAGCATTTT
CASRPGGLSNQPQHF
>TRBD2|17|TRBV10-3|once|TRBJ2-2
TGTGCCATCAGTGAGGCTACTAGCGGGAGGGCCGCCGGGGAGCTGTTTTTT
CAISEATSGRAAGELFF
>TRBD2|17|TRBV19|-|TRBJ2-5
TGTGCCAGTAGTATAAGACTAGCGGGAGCGGGTTCGGAGACCCAGTACTTC
CASSIRLAGAGSETQYF
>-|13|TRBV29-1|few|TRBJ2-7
TGCAGCGCCTCGGCTGGGGAGGGGGGCGAGCAGTACTTC
CSASAGEGGEQYF
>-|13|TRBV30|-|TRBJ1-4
TGTGCCTGGGCAACCGGGGGGAATGAAAAACTGTTTTTT
CAWATGGNEKLFF
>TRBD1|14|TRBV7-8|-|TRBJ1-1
TGTGCCAGCAGCCCGACAGGGAGTAACACTGAAGCTTTCTTT
CASSPTGSNTEAFF